This T cell receptor beta chain stems from a study of T cells after yellow fever vaccination. MiXCR was run by TCRdb on the 5' RACE reads, yielding one entry per CDR3 protein. The repertoire holds under 600,000 distinct CDR3 sequences, with 21% as singletons. The germline V gene has CDR1 SGHVS and CDR2 FQNEAQ. The CDR3 extends over 13 amino acids. This clonotype has just a few counts. The germline gene is not matched at one end of the junction; a read error may be the cause. Sequences were derived from PBMCs, sampled roughly 20 days after the first yellow fever vaccination. The clonotype was recovered from a man aged 18 to 35 who received the YFV17D yellow fever vaccine. V gene TRBV7-8 combines with J gene TRBJ2-1; maybe TRBD2 (6 bases). The CDR3 loop reads CASSLEMAARGFF. The DNA of the CDR3 is TGTGCCAGCAGTTTAGAGATGGCAGCGCGGGGGTTCTTC.